The clone carrying this T cell receptor beta chain was detected many times. A library prepared for alpha chains yielded this beta chain as an off-target read; its size is of little meaning. The CDR3 is made up of 13 amino acids. Germline values: CDR1 ENHRY, CDR2 SYGVKD. The germline V and J ends were trimmed by 6 bases and 1 base, with 6 bases remaining between them. This sample is drawn from a study of spatial heterogeneity in lung cancer. Time point in this sample: sample taken at primary tumor resection. Sequencing covered unsorted whole RNA taken from tumor, nontumor lung or frozen PBMC. A total of approximately 70 untreated early-stage non-small cell lung cancer patients served as donors. A unique molecular identifier was carried by every single TCR cDNA molecule. TCRdb recomputed calls from the 5' RACE reads with MiXCR, one row per CDR3 protein. The table shows 6,000 to 8,500 distinct CDR3 sequences, with around 5% occurring only once.

The V gene is TRBV10-3, the J gene TRBJ1-4; the D gene is possibly TRBD1 (5 bases). This TCR came from a female donor with early-stage non-small cell lung cancer. The source was normal lung tissue next to the tumor, collected at surgery. CDR3 in DNA: TGTGCCATCAGCAGGGAAACTAATGAAAAACTGTTTTTT. Its protein is CAISRETNEKLFF.